The present T cell receptor beta chain was sequenced within a study of blood T cells in healthy people across ages. Whole-study results and caveats: Observed TCR beta diversity per million T cells went down as age went up. This fall followed a roughly linear course with age.

V lost 1 base and J lost 0, with 11 bases in between. The CDR3 runs 16 residues. Germline CDR1 and CDR2: SGHRS and YFSETQ. This clonotype was found a few times. Its cognate antigen is unknown. Together with a sample-barcoded 5' primer, a J-beta primer mix was included in a second PCR lasting about 6 to 11 cycles. Via MiXCR, TCRdb re-called the 5' RACE reads, giving one row per CDR3 protein. The profile shows roughly 1,500,000 distinct CDR3 sequences, about 31% of them singletons. Donors each provided 8 to 10 milliliters of peripheral blood. PBMCs were isolated at a quantity of at least 6.5 million per sample.

The receptor comes from a woman aged 25 to 45 in good health. The genes are TRBV5-1 and TRBJ1-3; D is ambiguous. The sequenced sample was blood. This CDR3 reads CASSLSNSYSGNTIYF. Written as DNA, the CDR3 is TGCGCCAGCAGCTTGAGTAACAGCTACTCTGGAAACACCATATATTTT.